This T cell receptor (beta chain) is drawn from a study of blood T cell repertoires in COVID-19. Study details: Researchers got acute and convalescent COVID-19 samples from the United States, Italy and Spain. PBMCs, B-cell-depleted T cells, or T cells provided the cDNA or gDNA that made up the material.

CDR1 and CDR2 from the germline V gene are MNHNS and SASEGT. This CDR3 spans 15 amino acids. J lost 5 bases, V lost 3 bases, and 7 bases had no gene match. The authors' processing: Scientists estimated how many nucleated cells there were by amplifying reference gene primers. Generated by immunoSEQ multiplex PCR, the TCRdb table keeps only in-frame clones and is missing some. V and J calls and clone size are as listed in that table; D and trimming were resolved from the DNA. The sample includes some 140,000 clones, roughly 84% of them seen just once. Ages ranged from about 18 to 89 years, with residence in 24 US areas.

Sequencing used PBMCs or T cells enriched from blood (not recorded which). V is TRBV6-1 and J is TRBJ1-2; 9 nucleotides match TRBD1. The TCR was taken from a middle-aged man with acute COVID-19. Here the CDR3 reads CASSDRTGAGYGYTF. The CDR3 DNA sequence: TGTGCCAGCAGTGACCGGACAGGGGCCGGGTATGGCTACACCTTC.